What follows are 9 T cell receptor beta chains derived from one specimen sequenced in a study of OX40 agonist ivuxolimab in advanced cancers. TCRdb's table, derived via immunoSEQ multiplex PCR, lists solely in-frame clones and lacks some. The data show fewer than 80,000 clones, around 85% seen once. The source material was CD4+ or CD8+ T cells sorted from blood, sampled in a trial of the OX40 agonist ivuxolimab. These receptors all stem from an adult with an advanced solid tumor such as melanoma, head and neck, liver or kidney cancer.

The rearrangement joins TRBV5-1 to TRBJ2-3; D call uncertain. Germline V gene sequence: CDR1 SGHRS, CDR2 YFSETQ. V lost 5 bases to trimming and J lost 3 bases, with 7 bases between them. This CDR3 has 12 amino acids. CDR3 sequence: CASRDITDTQYF. In nucleotides, the CDR3 is TGCGCCAGCAGGGATATAACAGATACGCAGTATTTT.

The chain uses TRBV5-1 and TRBJ1-6, with no clear D. The CDR3 is 15 amino acids. CDR1 and CDR2 (germline): SGHRS, YFSETQ. The V end lost 4 bases, the J end lost 7 bases, and 15 bases lay between the germline ends. The CDR3 loop reads CASSPTRLSNSPLHF. CDR3 nucleotides: TGCGCCAGCAGCCCAACCAGGCTAAGCAATTCACCCCTCCACTTT. Based on the CDR3 plus reference TRBV5-1 and TRBJ1-6, the full variable domain is KAGVTQTPRYLIKTRGQQVTLSCSPISGHRSVSWYQQTPGQGLQFLFEYFSETQRNKGNFPGRFSGRQFSNSRSEMNVSTLELGDSALYLCASSPTRLSNSPLHFGNGTRLTVT.

The chain recombines TRBV28 with TRBJ1-1; D remains ambiguous. The V and J ends lost 5 bases and 11 bases respectively, with 9 bases between them. CDR3 length: 10 amino acids. From germline, CDR1 is MDHEN and CDR2 SYDVKM. The CDR3 region has the DNA TGTGCCAGCAGTAGCGGGGTGGCTTTCTTT. It encodes CASSSGVAFF. The full variable domain, rest sourced from reference TRBV28 and TRBJ1-1, is DVKVTQSSRYLVKRTGEKVFLECVQDMDHENMFWYRQDPGLGLRLIYFSYDVKMKEKGDIPEGYSVSREKKERFSLILESASTNQTSMYLCASSSGVAFFGQGTRLTVV.

The V and J genes are TRBV5-3 and TRBJ2-4; D possibly uses TRBD1 or TRBD2 (5 bases each). TRBV5-3 is classed as an ORF, of uncertain function. This CDR3 contains 15 residues. Trimming shortened V by 0 bases and J by 3 bases, and 10 bases separated the two germline ends. This CDR3 reads CARSLAPGSKNIQYF. DNA for the CDR3: TGTGCCAGAAGCTTGGCCCCAGGGAGCAAAAACATTCAGTACTTC.

This clone was seen a handful of times. The chain links TRBV5-1 to TRBJ2-2; 14 bases map to TRBD2. There are 17 residues in the CDR3. The trim removed 2 bases at V and 2 bases at J, leaving 2 bases unmatched. The germline V gene has CDR1 SGHRS and CDR2 YFSETQ. This CDR3 is CASSFGTSGGNTGELFF. CDR3 bases: TGCGCCAGCAGCTTCGGGACTAGCGGGGGAAACACCGGGGAGCTGTTTTTT.

The chain is built from TRBV5-1 and TRBJ2-5; TRBD2 matches at 9 bases. CDR3 length: 18 amino acids. J gave up 4 bases and V 6 bases, and 19 bases lay outside the gene matches. CDR1 and CDR2 (germline): SGHRS, YFSETQ. CDR3 DNA: TGCGCCAGCATCCCCGGCGGGAGGGGCACCGGCGATAGAGAGACCCAGTACTTC. This translates into CASIPGGRGTGDRETQYF.

V and J are TRBV6-5 and TRBJ1-1; maybe TRBD1 (5 bases). Trimming took off 5 bases at V and 4 bases at J, with 11 bases between the two ends. CDR3 size: 13 residues. Per the germline V gene, CDR1 is MNHEY and CDR2 is SVGAGI. CDR3 coding DNA: TGTGCCAGCAGTCTCAGGGTTGGCACTGAAGCTTTCTTT. It encodes CASSLRVGTEAFF.

V is TRBV5-8 and J is TRBJ2-2, with D possibly matching TRBD1 (6 bases). V lost 4 bases and J 2 bases, leaving 12 bases between the germline ends. The CDR3 length is 15 residues. Germline-derived CDR1 and CDR2 are SGHTS and YDEGEE. The CDR3 bases are TGTGCCAGCAGCCCTCGACAGGCCAACACCGGGGAGCTGTTTTTT. This sequence encodes CASSPRQANTGELFF. Filled out from reference TRBV5-8 and TRBJ2-2, the complete variable domain reads EAGVTQSPTHLIKTRGQQATLRCSPISGHTSVYWYQQALGLGLQFLLWYDEGEERNRGNFPPRFSGRQFPNYSSELNVNALELEDSALYLCASSPRQANTGELFFGEGSRLTVL.

The V gene is TRBV30, the J gene TRBJ1-3; 10 bases map to TRBD1. V lost 1 base to trimming and J lost 8 bases; unmatched junction nucleotides: 5. Per germline, CDR1 GTSNPN and CDR2 SVGIG (reference sequence). CDR3 length: 14 residues. CDR3 protein: CAWSAGTGEDTIYF. DNA for the CDR3: TGTGCCTGGAGTGCCGGGACAGGGGAGGACACCATATATTTT.